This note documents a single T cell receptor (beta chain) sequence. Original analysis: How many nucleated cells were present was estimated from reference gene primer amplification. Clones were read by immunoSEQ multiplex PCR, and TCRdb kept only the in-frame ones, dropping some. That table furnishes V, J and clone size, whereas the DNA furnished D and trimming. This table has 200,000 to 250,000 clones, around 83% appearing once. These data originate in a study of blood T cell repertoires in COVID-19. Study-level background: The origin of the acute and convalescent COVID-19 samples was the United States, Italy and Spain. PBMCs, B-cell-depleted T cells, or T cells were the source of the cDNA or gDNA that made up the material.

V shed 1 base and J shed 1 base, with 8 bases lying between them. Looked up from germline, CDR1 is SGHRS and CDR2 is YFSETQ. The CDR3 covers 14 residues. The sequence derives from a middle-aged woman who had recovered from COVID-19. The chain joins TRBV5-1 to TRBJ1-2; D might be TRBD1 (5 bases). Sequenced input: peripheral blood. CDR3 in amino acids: CASSLSDSNYGYTF. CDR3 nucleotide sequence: TGCGCCAGCAGCTTGTCCGACAGTAACTATGGCTACACCTTC.